This T cell receptor beta chain originates from a study of human T cells and chemical hapten exposure. In the study overall: Affected patients, primarily female, had alopecia areata, totalis or universalis.

CDR1 and CDR2 (germline): DFQATT, SNEGSKA (reference sequence). This CDR3 spans 15 amino acids. Between the trimmed V and J ends, which lost 3 bases and 4 bases, there was a span of 16 bases. The time point here: patch test 1, 2 weeks after DPC sensitization. Treatment noted: therapeutic diphenylcyclopropenone sensitization with weekly scalp DPC. TCRdb reprocessed the RACE reads with MiXCR, giving one entry per CDR3 protein. The sample yields nearly 350,000 distinct CDR3 sequences, around 6.9% seen once. The genes are TRBV20-1 and TRBJ1-5; no reliable D call. This TCR was sampled from a woman between 18 and 29 years old with alopecia areata. Some clones in this sample may be carry-over from other donors' samples. The sample in question was whole blood, obtained in connection with sensitization to the hapten diphenylcyclopropenone (DPC). CDR3 sequence (DNA): TGCAGTGCTAGTCGGTACGGGCGGACTAATCAGCCCCAGCATTTT. Its translation: CSASRYGRTNQPQHF.